This T cell receptor beta chain is drawn from a study of T cell responses to AZD1222 COVID-19 vaccine. About the study: Pooling covered second doses at about 4 or about 12 weeks. General observations from the study: Donors, mostly white British, included more females; clonal diversity was possibly underestimated. Across spike, vaccine-associated CD4 TCRs were found, dominant at 160-218 and 743-854.

Losses at the gene ends were 0 bases for V and 4 bases for J; bases not matched to a gene: 2. The CDR3 has 15 amino acids. Germline V lookup: CDR1 SGHTA, CDR2 FQGNSA. On this clone itself: As yet, its antigen is unknown.

Some clones are missing from TCRdb's copy, which holds only in-frame ones; the method was immunoSEQ multiplex PCR. Here the sample spans about 160,000 clones, roughly nine tenths being singletons. The chain employs TRBV7-2 and TRBJ1-3, with 8 bases matching TRBD1. The sample was peripheral blood, taken on day 0 of AZD1222 vaccination. This TCR was recovered from an adult in good health. The CDR3 nucleotides are TGTGCCAGCAGCTTAGCCTCAGGGGGCGGAAACACCATATATTTT. Its translation is CASSLASGGGNTIYF.